This T cell receptor (beta chain) stems from a study of response to subunit inactivated influenza vaccine. Whole-study results and caveats: Each seasonal influenza vaccination recruits few new T cells, the authors suggested.

Deletions cut 2 bases from V and 3 bases from J, with 8 bases between. The CDR3 sequence is 13 residues long. For this clonotype: Its specificity is unknown.

TCRdb redid the calling of the RT-PCR reads with MiXCR, one entry per CDR3 protein. The data show hundreds of thousands of distinct CDR3 sequences, with 7.5% to 8.5% seen just once and 10% to 15% held by the top ten. The chain links TRBV12-3 or TRBV12-4 to TRBJ2-7, with no clear D. This clonotype was obtained from a man aged 45-69 years who received an inactivated influenza vaccine. Sequenced here: PBMCs from blood, sampled around 2 years after vaccination. CDR3 loop: CASSLWVVYEQYF. The CDR3 region has the DNA TGTGCCAGCAGTTTATGGGTTGTCTACGAGCAGTACTTC.